The 17 T cell receptor beta chains listed next were all sequenced from one sample in a study of naive and memory T cell subsets. An equimolar mix of two oligonucleotides served as the beta constant-region primer for TRBC1 and TRBC2. Using its own MiXCR run on the UMI-ligation and nested PCR reads, TCRdb lists one record per CDR3 protein. The repertoire consists of tens of thousands of distinct CDR3 sequences, with roughly 15% occurring once and the leading ten covering 20% to 25%. The sequenced material came from effector memory CD4+ T cells from blood. Described subset: effector memory, CD45RA- CD27-. All receptors derive from a human donor in good health.

V gene TRBV7-2 combines with J gene TRBJ2-7; 8 bases are shared with TRBD2. Germline CDR1 is SGHTA and CDR2 is FQGNSA. Germline trimming cut 4 bases from V and 4 bases from J; bases unmatched to any gene: 12. This CDR3 is 16 amino acids long. Here the CDR3 reads CASSSLAGGPRYEQYF. The CDR3 region has the DNA TGTGCCAGCAGCTCCCTAGCGGGCGGGCCTCGTTACGAGCAGTACTTC.

V is TRBV5-5 and J is TRBJ1-2; D is undetermined. Germline CDR1 is SGHKS and CDR2 is YYEKEE (reference sequence). The CDR3 contains 13 residues. V was pared by 5 bases and J by 4 bases, with 12 bases between. In DNA form, the CDR3 reads TGTGCCAGCAGTCCTGACTGGGGCTATGGCTACACCTTC. Its protein product is CASSPDWGYGYTF.

This clonotype has just a few counts. This chain connects TRBV7-3 to TRBJ2-1; D is ambiguous. Trimming pared 2 bases from V and 6 bases from J, leaving 14 bases between. From germline, CDR1 is SGHTA and CDR2 FQGTGA. The CDR3 has 15 amino acids. This chain's CDR3 is CASSLWAKSGNEQFF. The CDR3 coding sequence is TGTGCCAGCAGCTTATGGGCCAAATCGGGCAATGAGCAGTTCTTC.

This clonotype was seen a handful of times. The chain couples TRBV6-1 to TRBJ2-7; D not certain. Looked up from germline, CDR1 is MNHNS and CDR2 is SASEGT. V dropped 5 bases and J dropped 6 bases, with 11 bases sitting between them. This CDR3 is 12 amino acids long. The CDR3 reads CASSITGREQYF. CDR3 DNA: TGTGCCAGCAGTATCACCGGGCGCGAGCAGTACTTC.

This clonotype was seen a few times. V is TRBV19 and J is TRBJ1-3; unclear D gene. This CDR3 spans 10 amino acids. Trimming cost V 8 bases and J 5 bases, with 4 bases left between them. Germline values: CDR1 LNHDA, CDR2 SQIVND (reference sequence). CDR3 loop: CASERNTIYF. The CDR3 DNA is TGTGCCAGTGAAAGAAACACCATATATTTT.

In this sample, this clonotype turned up a few times. The chain recombines TRBV3-1 with TRBJ2-1; 7 bases line up with TRBD2. CDR1 LGHDT and CDR2 YNNKEL come from the germline V gene (reference sequence). With V trimmed by 4 bases and J by 5 bases, 11 bases remained unmatched. This CDR3 region has 16 residues. DNA of the CDR3: TGTGCCAGCAGCCCCCGACTAGCACAATTCCACAATGAGCAGTTCTTC. Its translation: CASSPRLAQFHNEQFF.

The genes are TRBV4-1 and TRBJ2-1; perhaps D is TRBD1 or TRBD2 (5 bases each). This CDR3 region has 18 residues. Trimming pared 3 bases from V and 4 bases from J, leaving 22 bases between. Germline lookup yields CDR1 MGHRA and CDR2 YSYEKL. The CDR3 coding sequence is TGCGCCAGCAGCCAGGGGGACGGACTGGAGGATTTTTACAATGAGCAGTTCTTC. Translation: CASSQGDGLEDFYNEQFF.

The gene calls are TRBV7-2 and TRBJ2-3; D gene ambiguous. This CDR3 is built from 15 residues. V was cut by 2 bases and J by 0 bases, with 9 bases left in between. Germline-derived CDR1 and CDR2 are SGHTA and FQGNSA. The CDR3, as DNA: TGTGCCAGCAGCTTATATCCGACGAGCACAGATACGCAGTATTTT. This gives the protein CASSLYPTSTDTQYF.

Only a few counts were recorded for this clonotype. J is TRBJ2-2 and V is TRBV28; D unresolved. The germline gives CDR1 MDHEN, CDR2 SYDVKM. This CDR3 has 13 residues. V lost 5 bases and J 5 bases, leaving 9 bases between the germline ends. The CDR3 spells CASSRMGTGELFF. CDR3 DNA: TGTGCCAGCAGTCGTATGGGGACCGGGGAGCTGTTTTTT. Using reference TRBV28 and TRBJ2-2 for the parts outside the CDR3, the full variable domain is DVKVTQSSRYLVKRTGEKVFLECVQDMDHENMFWYRQDPGLGLRLIYFSYDVKMKEKGDIPEGYSVSREKKERFSLILESASTNQTSMYLCASSRMGTGELFFGEGSRLTVL.

This clonotype was counted between two and nine times. The chain has TRBV27 and TRBJ1-1; TRBD1 matches at 10 bases. V was pared by 6 bases and J by 5 bases, with 12 bases of the junction left unmatched. The CDR3 runs to 16 residues. Germline CDR1 MNHEY, CDR2 SMNVEV (reference sequence). The CDR3 region is CASRRGYGTGVTEAFF. DNA of the CDR3: TGTGCCAGCAGGCGGGGATACGGGACAGGGGTTACTGAAGCTTTCTTT.

The chain carries TRBV9 and TRBJ2-2, with D hard to call. This CDR3 is built from 14 residues. Germline CDR1 is SGDLS and CDR2 is YYNGEE. Trimming shortened V by 0 bases and J by 6 bases, and 9 bases separated the two germline ends. For the CDR3, the DNA is TGTGCCAGCAGCGTAGTCCCAGCTTCCGGGGAGCTGTTTTTT. Amino acid sequence: CASSVVPASGELFF.

This clonotype was seen at least ten times. The V and J genes are TRBV30 and TRBJ2-6; tentative D call: TRBD1 (6 bases). From germline, CDR1 is GTSNPN and CDR2 SVGIG (reference sequence). The CDR3 covers 13 residues. V lost 6 bases and J 2 bases, leaving 8 bases between the germline ends. CDR3 bases: TGTGCCTGTTCAGGGGCTGGGGCCAACGTCCTGACTTTC. Protein sequence: CACSGAGANVLTF.

This clonotype showed up many times. The CDR3 protein is CASSLREGISYEQYF. The CDR3 DNA reads as TGTGCCAGCAGCTTACGGGAGGGAATTTCCTACGAGCAGTACTTC. This chain links TRBV7-8 with TRBJ2-7, with 8 bases that match TRBD2. The ends lost 2 bases at V and 1 base at J; junction bases unmatched: 4. The CDR3 is 15 amino acids. CDR1 is SGHVS and CDR2 is FQNEAQ in the germline V gene.

This clonotype was picked up many times. V usage is TRBV29-1 and J usage is TRBJ1-2, with 7 bases fitting TRBD1. The trim removed 7 bases at V and 0 bases at J, leaving 8 bases unmatched. CDR1 is SQVTM, CDR2 ANQGSEA, per germline. This CDR3 is 14 amino acids long. CDR3 amino acids: CSADTGAANYGYTF. The CDR3 coding sequence is TGCAGCGCCGATACAGGGGCAGCTAACTATGGCTACACCTTC.

This clonotype showed up just a few times. The gene calls are TRBV27 and TRBJ2-1; D unresolved. This CDR3 spans 11 amino acids. Germline V CDR1 and CDR2: MNHEY, SMNVEV (reference sequence). With 5 bases removed from V and 10 bases from J, the gap between germline ends came to 9 bases. In nucleotides, the CDR3 is TGTGCCAGCAGTCTCCACCAGGAGCAGTTCTTC. Translating it yields CASSLHQEQFF.

This clonotype was counted only a few times. The V call is TRBV7-9, the J call TRBJ1-1, with TRBD1 matching over 7 bases. With 5 bases clipped from V and 1 base from J, the junction kept 7 bases outside the gene matches. The CDR3 is made up of 15 amino acids. Germline-derived CDR1 and CDR2 are SEHNR and FQNEAQ (reference sequence). The CDR3 DNA follows: TGTGCCAGCAGCCGGGACAGCTACTGGAACACTGAAGCTTTCTTT. Amino acid sequence: CASSRDSYWNTEAFF. Using reference TRBV7-9 and TRBJ1-1 for the parts outside the CDR3, the full variable domain is DTGVSQNPRHKITKRGQNVTFRCDPISEHNRLYWYRQTLGQGPEFLTYFQNEAQLEKSRLLSDRFSAERPKGSFSTLEIQRTEQGDSAMYLCASSRDSYWNTEAFFGQGTRLTVV.

This clonotype was picked up a small number of times. V is TRBV7-2 and J is TRBJ1-4; D may be TRBD1 (6 bases). Germline V gene data show CDR1 as SGHTA and CDR2 as FQGNSA. The CDR3 runs to 18 residues. V was shortened by 6 bases and J by 1 base, with 21 bases between the two germline ends. The CDR3 DNA is TGTGCCAGCAGATCCCAGGGGTTGGGGTTCGGAACTAATGAAAAACTGTTTTTT. Translating gives CASRSQGLGFGTNEKLFF.